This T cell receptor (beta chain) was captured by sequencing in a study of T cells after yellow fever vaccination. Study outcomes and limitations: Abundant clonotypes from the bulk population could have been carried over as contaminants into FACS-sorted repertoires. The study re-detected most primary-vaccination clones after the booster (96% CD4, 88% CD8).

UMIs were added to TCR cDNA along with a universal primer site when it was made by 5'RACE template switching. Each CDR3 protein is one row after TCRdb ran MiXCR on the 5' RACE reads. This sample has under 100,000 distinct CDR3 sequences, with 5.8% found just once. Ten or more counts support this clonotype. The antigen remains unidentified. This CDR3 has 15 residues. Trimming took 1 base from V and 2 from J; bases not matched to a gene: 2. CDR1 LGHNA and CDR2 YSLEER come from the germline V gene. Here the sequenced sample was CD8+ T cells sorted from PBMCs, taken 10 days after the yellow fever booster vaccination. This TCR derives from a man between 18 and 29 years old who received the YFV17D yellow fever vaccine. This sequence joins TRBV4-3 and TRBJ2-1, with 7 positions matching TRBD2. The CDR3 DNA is TGCGCCAGCAGCCAAGGTGGGGGGGCCTACAATGAGCAGTTCTTC. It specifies CASSQGGGAYNEQFF.